This T cell receptor (beta chain) was recorded in a study of regulatory T cells in long-lasting Graves disease. Germline loops: CDR1 MNHEY, CDR2 SVGAGI. The CDR3 sequence is 10 residues long. V was clipped by 11 bases and J by 1 base, with 6 bases between them. Sequencing libraries for TCR beta were prepared with iRepertoire HTBI primers and Arm-PCR of CDR3 regions. In the authors' workflow: Segment identification across samples yielded roughly 62 TRBV and some 13 TRBJ segments. A single record per CDR3 protein comes from TCRdb applying MiXCR to the multiplex PCR reads. TCRdb's processing, not the authors', yielded these V and J calls. The table lists some 350,000 distinct CDR3 sequences, under 20% of them singletons. Time point indicated: newly diagnosed GD, antithyroid drugs for less than 3 months. Making the TCR library involved RNA that had been extracted from PBMCs. Criteria from the American Thyroid Association guidelines were applied to diagnose Graves' disease.

This sample also appeared in a second study, on T cells in Graves' hyperthyroidism and ophthalmopathy. Turning to that study: Each diagnosis drew on symptoms, thyroxine, TRAb, thyroid ultrasound and orbital computed tomography findings.

The J gene is TRBJ2-7, the V gene TRBV6-5; no clear D. The TCR sequence derives from a young woman with Graves disease. The material was peripheral blood mononuclear cells (PBMCs), obtained at new diagnosis, from a patient treated with antithyroid drugs. The CDR3 is CAGRSYEQYF. CDR3 sequence (DNA): TGTGCCGGCCGGTCCTACGAGCAGTACTTC.